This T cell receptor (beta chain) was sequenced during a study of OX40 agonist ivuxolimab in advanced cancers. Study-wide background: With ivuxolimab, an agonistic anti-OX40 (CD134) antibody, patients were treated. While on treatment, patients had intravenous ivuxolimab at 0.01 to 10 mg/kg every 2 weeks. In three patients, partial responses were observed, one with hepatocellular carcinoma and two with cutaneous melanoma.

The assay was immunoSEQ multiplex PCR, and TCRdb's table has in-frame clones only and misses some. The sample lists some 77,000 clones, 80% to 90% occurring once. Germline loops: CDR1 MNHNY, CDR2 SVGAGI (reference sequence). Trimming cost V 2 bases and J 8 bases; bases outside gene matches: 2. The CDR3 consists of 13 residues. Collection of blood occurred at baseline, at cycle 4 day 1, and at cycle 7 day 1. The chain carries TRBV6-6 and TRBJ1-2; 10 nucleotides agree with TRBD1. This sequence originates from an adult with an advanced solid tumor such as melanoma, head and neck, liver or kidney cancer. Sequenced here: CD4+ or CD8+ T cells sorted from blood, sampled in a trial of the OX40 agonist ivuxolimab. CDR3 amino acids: CASSYGQGVGYTF. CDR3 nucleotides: TGTGCCAGCAGTTACGGACAGGGGGTAGGCTACACCTTC.